This T cell receptor (beta chain) was profiled in a study of T cell responses to AZD1222 COVID-19 vaccine. Whole-study findings and limits: Breadth and depth of Spike-specific TCRs rose after two AZD1222 doses.

The protocol was immunoSEQ multiplex PCR, while the TCRdb copy is restricted to in-frame clones and leaves out a portion. The profile shows 120,000 or so clones, 75% to 90% of them singletons. For this clone: Its antigen remains unknown.

The source material was peripheral blood, sampled on day 0 of MenACWY control vaccination. This sequence originates from an adult in good health.

CDR3 loop: CASSQGQLGDTQYF. The DNA of the CDR3 is TGTGCCAGCAGCCAGGGACAATTAGGCGATACGCAGTATTTT. The rearrangement joins TRBV7-9 to TRBJ2-3; D may be TRBD1 (6 bases). Trimming took 5 bases from V and 6 from J, leaving 15 bases between them. Per germline, CDR1 SEHNR and CDR2 FQNEAQ (reference sequence). The length of the CDR3 is 14 residues.